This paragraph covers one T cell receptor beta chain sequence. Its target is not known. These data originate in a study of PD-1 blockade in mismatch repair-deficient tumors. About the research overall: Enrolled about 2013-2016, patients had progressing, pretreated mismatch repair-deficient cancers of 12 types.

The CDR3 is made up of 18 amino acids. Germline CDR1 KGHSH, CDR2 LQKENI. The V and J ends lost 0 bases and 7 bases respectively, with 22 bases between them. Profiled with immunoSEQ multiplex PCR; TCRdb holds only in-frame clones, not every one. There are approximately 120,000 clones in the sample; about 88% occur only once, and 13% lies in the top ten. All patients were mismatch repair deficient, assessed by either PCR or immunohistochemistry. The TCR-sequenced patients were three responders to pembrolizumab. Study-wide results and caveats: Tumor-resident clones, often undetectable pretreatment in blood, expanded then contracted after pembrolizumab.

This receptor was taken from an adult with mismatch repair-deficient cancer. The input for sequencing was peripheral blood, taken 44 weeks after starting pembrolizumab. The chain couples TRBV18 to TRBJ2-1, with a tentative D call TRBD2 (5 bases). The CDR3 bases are TGTGCCAGCTCACCACCCCCCTGGGGATGGGAGAAAGGGAATGAGCAGTTCTTC. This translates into CASSPPPWGWEKGNEQFF.